This T cell receptor (beta chain) appears in the sequencing data of a study of shared clonotypes between healthy human individuals. Across the whole study: The composition of the donors was a couple of women and a few men aged 18 to 49. Each donor had three CD4 naive, three CD4 memory, two CD8 naive and one CD8 memory plate.

The protocol was immunoSEQ multiplex PCR, while the TCRdb copy is restricted to in-frame clones and leaves out a portion. The sample shows 2 million to 2.5 million clones, 90% to 96% of them seen only once. Between the trimmed V and J ends, which lost 5 bases and 3 bases, there was a span of 7 bases. CDR1 is KGHSH, CDR2 LQKENI, per germline. The CDR3 has 12 residues. Study donors comprised healthy, HIV-negative adults devoid of recent acute infection or vaccination. The donor cohort consisted entirely of Caucasian adults residing in Nashville, Tennessee. What was sequenced was naive CD4+ T cells sorted from blood. The subset: CD45RA+ positively selected. The V call is TRBV18, the J call TRBJ1-2; D remains unclear. The sequence came from a man younger than 35 in good health. This CDR3 is CASSRDDYGYTF. As DNA, the CDR3 is TGTGCCAGCTCAAGGGATGACTATGGCTACACCTTC.